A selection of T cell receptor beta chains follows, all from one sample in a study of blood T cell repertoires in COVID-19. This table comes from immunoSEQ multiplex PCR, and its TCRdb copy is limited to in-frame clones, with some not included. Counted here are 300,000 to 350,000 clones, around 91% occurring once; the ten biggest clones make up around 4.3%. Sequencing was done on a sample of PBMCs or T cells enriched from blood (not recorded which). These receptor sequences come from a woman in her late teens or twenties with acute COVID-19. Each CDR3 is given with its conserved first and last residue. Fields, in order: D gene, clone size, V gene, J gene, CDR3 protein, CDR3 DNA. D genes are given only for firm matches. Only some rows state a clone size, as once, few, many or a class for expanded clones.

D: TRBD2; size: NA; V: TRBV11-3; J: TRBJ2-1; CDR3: CASSLDGGAGGPEQFF; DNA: TGTGCCAGCAGCTTAGATGGGGGAGCGGGAGGGCCTGAGCAGTTCTTC
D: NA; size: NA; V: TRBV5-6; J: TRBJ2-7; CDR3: CASSLSWRAVYEQYF; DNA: TGTGCCAGCAGCTTGTCGTGGAGGGCCGTCTACGAGCAGTACTTC
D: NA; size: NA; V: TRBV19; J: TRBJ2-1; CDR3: CASTPSRTLNEQFF; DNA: TGTGCCAGTACCCCGAGTCGTACGCTCAATGAGCAGTTCTTC
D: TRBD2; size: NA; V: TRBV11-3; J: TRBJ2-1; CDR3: CASSLDGTSGSREQFF; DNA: TGTGCCAGCAGCTTAGATGGGACTAGCGGGAGCCGGGAGCAGTTCTTC
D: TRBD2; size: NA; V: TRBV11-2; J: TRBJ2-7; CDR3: CASSLVGLAGGPEQYF; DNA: TGTGCCAGCAGCTTAGTTGGCCTAGCGGGAGGGCCCGAGCAGTACTTC
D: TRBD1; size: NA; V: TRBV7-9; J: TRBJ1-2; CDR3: CASSENRDRDAGYTF; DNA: TGTGCCAGCAGCGAAAACCGGGACAGGGATGCTGGCTACACCTTC
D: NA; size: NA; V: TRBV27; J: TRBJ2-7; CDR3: CASSLSLSGGTYLYEQYF; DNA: TGTGCCAGCAGTTTATCCCTGAGCGGCGGGACCTACCTCTACGAGCAGTACTTC
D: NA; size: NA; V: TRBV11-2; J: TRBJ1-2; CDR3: CASSLVQGSDGYTF; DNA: TGTGCCAGCAGCTTAGTTCAAGGGAGCGATGGCTACACCTTC
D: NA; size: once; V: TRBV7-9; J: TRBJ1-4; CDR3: CASRPSGSQKLFF; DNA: TGTGCCAGCAGACCAAGCGGGAGTCAAAAACTGTTTTTT
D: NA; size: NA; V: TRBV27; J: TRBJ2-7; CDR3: CASSPLTREQYF; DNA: TGTGCCAGCAGTCCCCTGACACGCGAGCAGTACTTC
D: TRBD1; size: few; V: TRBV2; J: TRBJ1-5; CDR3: CASQPGTELQPQHF; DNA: TGTGCCAGCCAACCTGGGACAGAGCTTCAGCCCCAGCATTTT